Presented here are 28 T cell receptor beta chains from one specimen sequenced in a study of OX40 agonist ivuxolimab in advanced cancers. The data were produced by immunoSEQ multiplex PCR, yet TCRdb's version contains in-frame clones alone and is incomplete. The sample consists of 81,000 or so clones, more than 85% of them appearing once. The sequences come from CD4+ or CD8+ T cells sorted from blood, collected in a trial of the OX40 agonist ivuxolimab. The source is an adult with an advanced solid tumor such as melanoma, head and neck, liver or kidney cancer.

The chain has TRBV27 and TRBJ2-3, with 9 bases fitting TRBD2. Germline CDR1 is MNHEY and CDR2 is SMNVEV (reference sequence). CDR3 length equals 15 residues. Losses at the gene ends were 6 bases for V and 6 bases for J; bases not matched to a gene: 10. The CDR3 sequence is CASSLLSGGSDTQYF. CDR3 DNA: TGTGCCAGCAGCCTGCTTAGCGGGGGCTCGGATACGCAGTATTTT.

The V gene is TRBV4-1, the J gene TRBJ1-2, with no clear D. Per germline, CDR1 MGHRA and CDR2 YSYEKL. Trimming cost V 3 bases and J 3 bases, with 14 bases left between them. This CDR3 has 15 residues. The CDR3 DNA follows: TGCGCCAGCAGCCATGCCCGAATCCAGTACTATGGCTACACCTTC. This gives the protein CASSHARIQYYGYTF.

This chain uses TRBV11-2 with TRBJ1-1, with a weak D call TRBD1 (5 bases). Germline V gene lookup returns CDR1 SGHAT and CDR2 FQNNGV. The CDR3 contains 14 residues. The V gene lost 5 bases and the J gene lost 3 bases, with 13 bases spanning the gap. The CDR3 loop reads CASSRPGGDTEAFF. The CDR3 DNA is TGTGCCAGCAGCCGTCCCGGGGGGGACACTGAAGCTTTCTTT. Complete variable domain (other parts from reference TRBV11-2 and TRBJ1-1): EAGVAQSPRYKIIEKRQSVAFWCNPISGHATLYWYQQILGQGPKLLIQFQNNGVVDDSQLPKDRFSAERLKGVDSTLKIQPAKLEDSAVYLCASSRPGGDTEAFFGQGTRLTVV.

The gene calls are TRBV19 and TRBJ2-7; 10 bases map to TRBD1. From germline, CDR1 is LNHDA and CDR2 SQIVND (reference sequence). This CDR3 region has 14 residues. Trimming removed 3 bases from V and 3 bases from J; junction bases left unmatched: 2. CDR3 in amino acids: CASSIGTGVYEQYF. The CDR3 DNA reads as TGTGCCAGTAGTATCGGGACAGGGGTCTACGAGCAGTACTTC.

The rearrangement joins TRBV7-6 to TRBJ2-5; either TRBD1 or TRBD2 may fit D (6 bases each). The CDR3 is 13 residues long. CDR1 and CDR2 (germline): SGHVS, FNYEAQ. Trimming took off 3 bases at V and 5 bases at J, with 10 bases between the two ends. The CDR3 DNA reads TGTGCCAGCAGCTTCCTAGGGGGGGAGACCCAGTACTTC. This codes for CASSFLGGETQYF.

The CDR3 spells CASSIQGPYNEQFF. The CDR3 nucleotides are TGTGCCAGTAGTATACAGGGCCCCTACAATGAGCAGTTCTTC. The chain has TRBV19 and TRBJ2-1; D is perhaps TRBD1 (5 bases). CDR1 and CDR2 (germline): LNHDA, SQIVND (reference sequence). This CDR3 has 14 amino acids. Trimming took off 2 bases at V and 2 bases at J, with 7 bases between the two ends.

The CDR3: CASSESFEGPGETQYF. The CDR3 DNA follows: TGCGCCAGCAGTGAGTCGTTTGAGGGGCCCGGGGAGACCCAGTACTTC. The V gene is TRBV10-1, the J gene TRBJ2-5; D is perhaps TRBD1 or TRBD2 (5 bases each). Germline CDR1 WNHNN, CDR2 SYGVQD (reference sequence). The CDR3 sequence is 16 residues long. With 0 bases removed from V and 5 bases from J, the gap between germline ends came to 16 bases.

The rearrangement links TRBV21-1 to TRBJ2-1. TRBV21-1 is a pseudogene locus. The CDR3 is 18 residues long. CDR3: CASSKVVGPCLGDNEQFF. As DNA, the CDR3 is TGTGCCAGCAGCAAAGTCGTGGGGCCCTGCTTGGGGGACAATGAGCAGTTCTTC.

The rearrangement joins TRBV29-1 to TRBJ2-6, with no clear D. The V end was cut by 3 bases, the J end by 0 bases, with 3 bases between. This CDR3 spans 13 amino acids. Germline lookup yields CDR1 SQVTM and CDR2 ANQGSEA. CDR3 sequence reads: CSVEGSGANVLTF. CDR3 nucleotides: TGCAGCGTTGAGGGCTCTGGGGCCAACGTCCTGACTTTC.

Only a few counts were recorded for this clone. This chain links TRBV4-1 with TRBJ2-1; TRBD2 aligns across 9 bases. J was trimmed by 7 bases and V by 4 bases; bases with no gene match: 11. Germline CDR1 and CDR2: MGHRA and YSYEKL. This CDR3 region has 16 residues. Here the CDR3 DNA reads TGCGCCAGCAGCCCTTCCGGGACTAGCTTCCTTAATGAGCAGTTCTTC. It specifies CASSPSGTSFLNEQFF.

The chain has TRBV4-3 and TRBJ2-7; the D is unclear. The CDR3 runs 15 residues. Trimming stripped 1 base from V and 0 bases from J, with 10 bases between. Germline V gives CDR1 LGHNA, CDR2 YSLEER. The CDR3 sequence: CASSQVAESSYEQYF. DNA of the CDR3: TGCGCCAGCAGCCAAGTGGCCGAAAGCTCCTACGAGCAGTACTTC.

This rearrangement joins TRBV19 to TRBJ1-1, with D maybe TRBD1 (6 bases). Trimming removed 1 base at V and 0 bases at J, with 12 bases between. CDR1 LNHDA and CDR2 SQIVND come from the germline V gene (reference sequence). This CDR3 comprises 16 residues. The CDR3 sequence is CASSIVGTPMNTEAFF. For the CDR3, the DNA is TGTGCCAGTAGTATAGTGGGGACACCAATGAACACTGAAGCTTTCTTT.

This chain links TRBV6-5 with TRBJ1-4; possibly TRBD1 for D (5 bases). Deletions cut 8 bases from V and 3 bases from J, with 13 bases between. Germline CDR1 MNHEY, CDR2 SVGAGI. CDR3 length: 14 residues. CDR3 nucleotide sequence: TGTGCCAGCGCAGCGGGGGTGGCTAATGAAAAACTGTTTTTT. Amino acids: CASAAGVANEKLFF.

The chain couples TRBV2 to TRBJ2-2; D is possibly TRBD1 (6 bases). CDR1 is SNHLY, CDR2 FYNNEI, per germline. V lost 6 bases and J 3 bases, leaving 14 bases between the germline ends. The CDR3 is 15 residues long. The CDR3, as DNA: TGTGCCAGCAGAGAGCCTAGGACAGACACCGGGGAGCTGTTTTTT. This translates into CASREPRTDTGELFF. The variable domain in full, with the rest retrieved from reference TRBV2 and TRBJ2-2, is EPEVTQTPSHQVTQMGQEVILRCVPISNHLYFYWYRQILGQKVEFLVSFYNNEISEKSEIFDDQFSVERPDGSNFTLKIRSTKLEDSAMYFCASREPRTDTGELFFGEGSRLTVL.

J is TRBJ2-7 and V is TRBV6-5; 10 positions match TRBD2. CDR1 is MNHEY and CDR2 is SVGAGI in the germline V gene. CDR3 size: 14 residues. V was clipped by 2 bases and J by 6 bases; unmatched bases: 4. This CDR3 is CASSYLAGALEQYF. The CDR3 bases are TGTGCCAGCAGTTACCTAGCGGGGGCCCTCGAGCAGTACTTC.

A single count supports this clone. The V call is TRBV18, the J call TRBJ2-5, with D possibly TRBD1 on 6 matching bases. Trimming took 6 bases from V and 4 from J, leaving 24 bases between them. This CDR3 comprises 17 residues. Germline-derived CDR1 and CDR2 are KGHSH and LQKENI. Written as DNA, the CDR3 is TGTGCCAGCTCCCGATCGTTTGGGGGCAGTAGCCGAGAGACCCAGTACTTC. The encoded protein is CASSRSFGGSSRETQYF. Drawing the rest from reference TRBV18 and TRBJ2-5, the complete variable domain is NAGVMQNPRHLVRRRGQEARLRCSPMKGHSHVYWYRQLPEEGLKFMVYLQKENIIDESGMPKERFSAEFPKEGPSILRIQQVVRGDSAAYFCASSRSFGGSSRETQYFGPGTRLLVL.

The chain is built from TRBV4-3 and TRBJ1-1; D is possibly TRBD1 (6 bases). The CDR3 has 18 amino acids. Deletions cut 0 bases from V and 7 bases from J, with 24 bases between. The V gene's germline CDR1 is LGHNA and CDR2 YSLEER. The CDR3 sequence is CASSQEGTLVMGGREAFF. In nucleotides, the CDR3 is TGCGCCAGCAGCCAAGAAGGAACCCTCGTGATGGGGGGGCGTGAAGCTTTCTTT.

J is TRBJ2-1 and V is TRBV10-1, with 9 bases matching TRBD2. Germline V CDR1 and CDR2: WNHNN, SYGVQD (reference sequence). CDR3 length: 16 amino acids. J gave up 4 bases and V 2 bases, and 6 bases lay outside the gene matches. CDR3: CASSEAVAGAYNEQFF. The DNA for the CDR3 is TGCGCCAGCAGTGAGGCGGTAGCGGGGGCTTACAATGAGCAGTTCTTC.

The chain combines TRBV27 with TRBJ2-7; D is perhaps TRBD2 (5 bases). This CDR3 is built from 13 residues. Germline V gene data show CDR1 as MNHEY and CDR2 as SMNVEV (reference sequence). The ends were cut back, 2 bases at V and 6 bases at J, with 11 bases in the middle. This chain's CDR3 is CASSLANSVEQYF. CDR3 DNA: TGTGCCAGCAGTTTAGCGAATAGCGTCGAGCAGTACTTC.

The V and J genes are TRBV9 and TRBJ2-7; D is perhaps TRBD1 or TRBD2 (5 bases each). Trimming took off 3 bases at V and 1 base at J, with 14 bases between the two ends. CDR3 size: 15 residues. Germline CDR1 reads SGDLS; CDR2 reads YYNGEE. In DNA, the CDR3 is TGTGCCAGCAGCGACCGGGGCGAGTGGTCCTACGAGCAGTACTTC. It codes for CASSDRGEWSYEQYF.

The chain links TRBV15 to TRBJ2-7, with D maybe TRBD1 (5 bases). The V end was cut by 0 bases, the J end by 5 bases, with 14 bases between. The CDR3 covers 15 residues. The germline V gene encodes CDR1 LNHNV and CDR2 YYDKDF (reference sequence). CDR3 amino acids: CATSREGPGLDEQYF. The CDR3 coding sequence is TGTGCCACCAGCAGAGAGGGTCCAGGGTTGGACGAGCAGTACTTC.

The chain is built from TRBV9 and TRBJ2-1; TRBD2 matches at 8 bases. This CDR3 has 17 amino acids. The V gene's germline CDR1 is SGDLS and CDR2 YYNGEE. V gave up 4 bases and J gave up 0 bases; unmatched junction bases: 9. CDR3 DNA: TGTGCCAGCAGCCCCGTTCTAGCGGGCGACTCCTACAATGAGCAGTTCTTC. This sequence encodes CASSPVLAGDSYNEQFF.

A remark on this clone: The same CDR3 arises from other DNA sequences in this sample as well. The chain links TRBV19 to TRBJ2-7; weak D call: TRBD1 (5 bases). The CDR3 extends over 14 amino acids. The germline V gene has CDR1 LNHDA and CDR2 SQIVND (reference sequence). V was trimmed by 3 bases and J by 1 base, leaving 10 bases between them. CDR3: CASSIGQGSYEQYF. CDR3 coding DNA: TGTGCCAGTAGTATCGGTCAGGGTTCCTACGAGCAGTACTTC.

This clone was seen just once. The V gene is TRBV5-1, the J gene TRBJ2-7; D uncertain. V was shortened by 0 bases and J by 6 bases, with 19 bases between the two germline ends. Per germline, CDR1 SGHRS and CDR2 YFSETQ. This CDR3 is built from 16 residues. CDR3 nucleotides: TGCGCCAGCAGCTTGGTTAGTCCGGACCCTCTACGCGAGCAGTACTTC. It is translated as CASSLVSPDPLREQYF.

The chain couples TRBV15 to TRBJ1-5; 7 bases fit TRBD1. The CDR3 sequence is 16 residues long. The ends lost 6 bases at V and 2 bases at J; junction bases unmatched: 10. Germline CDR1 is LNHNV and CDR2 is YYDKDF (reference sequence). The chain's CDR3 is CATSFPQGGGNQPQHF. CDR3 coding DNA: TGTGCCACCAGTTTTCCCCAGGGGGGAGGCAATCAGCCCCAGCATTTT.

This sequence joins TRBV7-8 and TRBJ2-2; TRBD2 aligns across 7 bases. The CDR3 runs 16 residues. The V gene's germline CDR1 is SGHVS and CDR2 FQNEAQ. V lost 11 bases, J lost 0 bases, and 12 bases stayed unmatched. CDR3 amino acids: CAGYGAGDANTGELFF. The CDR3 DNA sequence: TGTGCCGGGTACGGGGCGGGAGATGCGAACACCGGGGAGCTGTTTTTT.

The chain couples TRBV11-2 to TRBJ2-7; 13 positions match TRBD2. Germline V gives CDR1 SGHAT, CDR2 FQNNGV. Losses at the gene ends were 5 bases for V and 3 bases for J; bases not matched to a gene: 4. The CDR3 is made up of 15 amino acids. CDR3 in DNA: TGTGCCAGCAGCCCAGGACTAGCGGGAGTCTACGAGCAGTACTTC. The encoded protein is CASSPGLAGVYEQYF.

V is TRBV27 and J is TRBJ2-1; weak D call: TRBD2 (6 bases). CDR3 length equals 14 residues. CDR1 is MNHEY and CDR2 is SMNVEV in the germline V gene (reference sequence). Trimming shortened V by 5 bases and J by 3 bases, and 11 bases separated the two germline ends. CDR3 loop: CASSLSGFYNEQFF. The CDR3 DNA reads as TGTGCCAGCAGTCTAAGCGGGTTCTACAATGAGCAGTTCTTC.